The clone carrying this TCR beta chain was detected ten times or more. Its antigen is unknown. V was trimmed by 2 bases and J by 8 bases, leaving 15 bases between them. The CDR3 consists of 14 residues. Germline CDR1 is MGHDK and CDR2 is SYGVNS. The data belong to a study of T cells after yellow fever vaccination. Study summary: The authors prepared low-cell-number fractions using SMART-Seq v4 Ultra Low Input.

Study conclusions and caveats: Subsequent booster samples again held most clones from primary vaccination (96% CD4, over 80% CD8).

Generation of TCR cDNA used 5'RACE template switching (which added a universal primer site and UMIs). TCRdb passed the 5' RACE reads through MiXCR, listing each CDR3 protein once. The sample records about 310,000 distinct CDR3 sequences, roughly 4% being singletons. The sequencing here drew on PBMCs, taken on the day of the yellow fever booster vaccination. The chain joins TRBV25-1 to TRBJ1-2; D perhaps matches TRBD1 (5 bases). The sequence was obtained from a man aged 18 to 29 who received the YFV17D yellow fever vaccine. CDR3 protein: CASSERGGVAGYTF. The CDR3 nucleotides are TGTGCCAGCAGTGAAAGGGGAGGGGTGGCCGGCTACACCTTC.